This paragraph reports one TCR beta chain. Its antigen remains unknown. One junction end disagrees with the germline gene, perhaps due to a read error. The sample belongs to a study of T cells after yellow fever vaccination. Study-level information: SMART-Seq v4 Ultra Low Input handled preparation of low-cell-number fractions. Overall study findings and caveats: There was a small share of clonotypes that showed up in both the CD4 and CD8 compartments.

The CDR3 has 14 amino acids. From germline, CDR1 is SNHLY and CDR2 FYNNEI. A 5'RACE template-switching step, the method used to make TCR cDNA, added a universal primer site and UMIs. TCRdb ran MiXCR on the 5' RACE reads and lists one entry per CDR3 protein. The sample records nearly 300,000 distinct CDR3 sequences, 7.5% to 9.5% being singletons. The chain is built from TRBV2 and TRBJ2-1, with 11 nucleotides matching TRBD2. The sequence came from a man younger than 30 who received the YFV17D yellow fever vaccine. Sequences were derived from CD4+ T cells sorted from PBMCs, sampled 5 days after the yellow fever booster vaccination. The CDR3 protein is CASSDTSGGNEEFF. As DNA, the CDR3 is TGTGCCAGCAGTGATACTAGCGGGGGCAATGAGGAGTTCTTC.